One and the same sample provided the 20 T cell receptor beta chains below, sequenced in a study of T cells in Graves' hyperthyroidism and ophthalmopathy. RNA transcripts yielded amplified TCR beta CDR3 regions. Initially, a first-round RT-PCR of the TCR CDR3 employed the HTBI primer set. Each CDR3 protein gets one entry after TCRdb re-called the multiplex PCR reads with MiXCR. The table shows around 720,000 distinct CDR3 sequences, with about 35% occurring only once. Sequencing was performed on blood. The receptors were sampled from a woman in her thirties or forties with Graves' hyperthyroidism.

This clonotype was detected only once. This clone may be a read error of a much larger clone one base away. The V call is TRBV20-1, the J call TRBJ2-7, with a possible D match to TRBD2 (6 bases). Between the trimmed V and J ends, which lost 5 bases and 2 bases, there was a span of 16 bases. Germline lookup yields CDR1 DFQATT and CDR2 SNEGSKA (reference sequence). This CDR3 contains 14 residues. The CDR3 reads CSASAQEGPYEQYF. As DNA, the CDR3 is TGCAGTGCTTCCGCCCAGGAGGGACCCTACGAGCAGTACTTC.

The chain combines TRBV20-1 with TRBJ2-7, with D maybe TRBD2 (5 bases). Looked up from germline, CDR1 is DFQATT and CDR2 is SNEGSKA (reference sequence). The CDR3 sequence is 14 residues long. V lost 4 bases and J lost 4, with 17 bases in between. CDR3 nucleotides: TGCAGTGCTATTGGGGTCGCCGGGAAGTACGAGCAGTACTTC. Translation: CSAIGVAGKYEQYF.

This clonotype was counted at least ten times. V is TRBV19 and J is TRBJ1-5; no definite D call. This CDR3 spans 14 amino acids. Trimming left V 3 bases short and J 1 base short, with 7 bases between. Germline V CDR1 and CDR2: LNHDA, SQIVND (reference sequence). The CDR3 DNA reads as TGTGCCAGTAGTATTCCACGGAGCAATCAGCCCCAGCATTTT. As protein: CASSIPRSNQPQHF. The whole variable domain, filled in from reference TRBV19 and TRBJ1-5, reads DGGITQSPKYLFRKEGQNVTLSCEQNLNHDAMYWYRQDPGQGLRLIYYSQIVNDFQKGDIAEGYSVSREKKESFPLTVTSAQKNPTAFYLCASSIPRSNQPQHFGDGTRLSIL.

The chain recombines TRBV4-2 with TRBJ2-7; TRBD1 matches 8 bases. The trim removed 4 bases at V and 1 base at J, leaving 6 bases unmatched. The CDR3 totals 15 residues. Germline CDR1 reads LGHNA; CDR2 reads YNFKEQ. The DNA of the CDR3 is TGTGCCAGCAGCCCACGGACAGGGATTTCCTACGAGCAGTACTTC. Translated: CASSPRTGISYEQYF.

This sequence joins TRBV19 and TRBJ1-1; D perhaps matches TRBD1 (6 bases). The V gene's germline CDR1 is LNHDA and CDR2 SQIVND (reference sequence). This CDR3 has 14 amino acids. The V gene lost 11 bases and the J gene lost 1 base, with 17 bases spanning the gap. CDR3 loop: CAPADPGANTEAFF. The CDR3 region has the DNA TGTGCCCCCGCAGATCCGGGGGCGAACACTGAAGCTTTCTTT. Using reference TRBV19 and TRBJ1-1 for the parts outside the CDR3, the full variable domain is DGGITQSPKYLFRKEGQNVTLSCEQNLNHDAMYWYRQDPGQGLRLIYYSQIVNDFQKGDIAEGYSVSREKKESFPLTVTSAQKNPTAFYLCAPADPGANTEAFFGQGTRLTVV.

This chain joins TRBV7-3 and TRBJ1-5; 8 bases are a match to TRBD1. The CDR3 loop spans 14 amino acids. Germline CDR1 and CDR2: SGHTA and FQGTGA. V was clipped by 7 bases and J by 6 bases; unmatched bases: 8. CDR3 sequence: CASNGQGGTQPQHF. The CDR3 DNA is TGTGCCAGCAATGGACAGGGAGGAACTCAGCCCCAGCATTTT.

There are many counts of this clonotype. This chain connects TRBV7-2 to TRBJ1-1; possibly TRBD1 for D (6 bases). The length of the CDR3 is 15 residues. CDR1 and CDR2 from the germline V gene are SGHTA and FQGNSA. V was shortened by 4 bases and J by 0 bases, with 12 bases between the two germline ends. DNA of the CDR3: TGTGCCAGCAGCTCGACAGGCTATATGAACACTGAAGCTTTCTTT. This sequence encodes CASSSTGYMNTEAFF. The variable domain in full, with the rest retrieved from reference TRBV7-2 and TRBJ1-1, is GAGVSQSPSNKVTEKGKDVELRCDPISGHTALYWYRQSLGQGLEFLIYFQGNSAPDKSGLPSDRFSAERTGGSVSTLTIQRTQQEDSAVYLCASSSTGYMNTEAFFGQGTRLTVV.

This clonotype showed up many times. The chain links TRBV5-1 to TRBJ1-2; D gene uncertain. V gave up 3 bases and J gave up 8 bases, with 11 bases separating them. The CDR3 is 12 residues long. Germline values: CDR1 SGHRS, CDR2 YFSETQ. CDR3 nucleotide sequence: TGCGCCAGCAGCTCGGATGAAGTCGGCTACACCTTC. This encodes CASSSDEVGYTF. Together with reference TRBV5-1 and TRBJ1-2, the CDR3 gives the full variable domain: KAGVTQTPRYLIKTRGQQVTLSCSPISGHRSVSWYQQTPGQGLQFLFEYFSETQRNKGNFPGRFSGRQFSNSRSEMNVSTLELGDSALYLCASSSDEVGYTFGSGTRLTVV.

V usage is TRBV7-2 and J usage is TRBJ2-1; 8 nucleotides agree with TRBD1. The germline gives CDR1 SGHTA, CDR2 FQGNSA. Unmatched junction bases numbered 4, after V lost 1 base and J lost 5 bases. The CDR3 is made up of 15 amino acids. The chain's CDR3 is CASSLGQGKDNEQFF. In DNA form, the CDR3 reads TGTGCCAGCAGCTTAGGACAGGGGAAGGACAATGAGCAGTTCTTC.

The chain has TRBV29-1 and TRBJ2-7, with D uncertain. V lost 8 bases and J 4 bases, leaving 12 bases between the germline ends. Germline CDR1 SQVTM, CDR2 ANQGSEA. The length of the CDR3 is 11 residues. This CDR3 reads CSISEVYEQYF. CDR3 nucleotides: TGCAGCATTTCTGAGGTTTACGAGCAGTACTTC.

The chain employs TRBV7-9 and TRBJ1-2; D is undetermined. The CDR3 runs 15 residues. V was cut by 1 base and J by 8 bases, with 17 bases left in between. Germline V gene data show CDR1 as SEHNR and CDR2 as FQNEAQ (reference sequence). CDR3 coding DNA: TGTGCCAGCAGCTTAGTCTCGGGAAGTCTCGAAGGCTACACCTTC. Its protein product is CASSLVSGSLEGYTF.

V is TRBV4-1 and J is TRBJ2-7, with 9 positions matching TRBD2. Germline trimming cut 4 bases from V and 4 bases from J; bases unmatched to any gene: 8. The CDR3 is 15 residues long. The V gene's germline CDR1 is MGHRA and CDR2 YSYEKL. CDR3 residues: CASSPMAGGFYEQYF. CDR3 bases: TGCGCCAGCAGCCCCATGGCGGGGGGGTTTTACGAGCAGTACTTC.

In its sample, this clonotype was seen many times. This CDR3 is CSIQGGYGYTF. In DNA, the CDR3 is TGCAGCATACAGGGTGGGTATGGCTACACCTTC. The rearrangement uses TRBV29-1 and TRBJ1-2; possibly TRBD1 for D (6 bases). The CDR3 is made up of 11 amino acids. The germline V and J ends were trimmed by 8 bases and 5 bases, with 12 bases remaining between them. From germline, CDR1 is SQVTM and CDR2 ANQGSEA. Drawing the rest from reference TRBV29-1 and TRBJ1-2, the complete variable domain is SAVISQKPSRDICQRGTSLTIQCQVDSQVTMMFWYRQQPGQSLTLIATANQGSEATYESGFVIDKFPISRPNLTFSTLTVSNMSPEDSSIYLCSIQGGYGYTFGSGTRLTVV.

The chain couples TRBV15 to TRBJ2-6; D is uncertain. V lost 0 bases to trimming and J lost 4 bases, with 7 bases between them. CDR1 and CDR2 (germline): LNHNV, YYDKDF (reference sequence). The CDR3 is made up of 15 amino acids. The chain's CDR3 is CATSRDGTGANVLTF. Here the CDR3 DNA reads TGTGCCACCAGCAGAGATGGTACAGGGGCCAACGTCCTGACTTTC. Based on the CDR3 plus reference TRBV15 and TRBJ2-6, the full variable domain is DAMVIQNPRYQVTQFGKPVTLSCSQTLNHNVMYWYQQKSSQAPKLLFHYYDKDFNNEADTPDNFQSRRPNTSFCFLDIRSPGLGDTAMYLCATSRDGTGANVLTFGAGSRLTVL.

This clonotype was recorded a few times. The CDR3 loop reads CASSQSVDYEQYF. The DNA for the CDR3 is TGCGCCAGCAGCCAATCGGTAGACTACGAGCAGTACTTC. The chain has TRBV4-1 and TRBJ2-7; no definite D call. Germline values: CDR1 MGHRA, CDR2 YSYEKL. Trimming took 2 bases from V and 3 from J, leaving 8 bases between them. This CDR3 is built from 13 residues.

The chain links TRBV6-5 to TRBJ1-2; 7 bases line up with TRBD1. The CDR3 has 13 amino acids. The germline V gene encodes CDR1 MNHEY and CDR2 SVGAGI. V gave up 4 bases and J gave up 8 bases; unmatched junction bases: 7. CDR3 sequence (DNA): TGTGCCAGCAGTTCCACAGGGGACGAAGGCTACACCTTC. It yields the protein CASSSTGDEGYTF.

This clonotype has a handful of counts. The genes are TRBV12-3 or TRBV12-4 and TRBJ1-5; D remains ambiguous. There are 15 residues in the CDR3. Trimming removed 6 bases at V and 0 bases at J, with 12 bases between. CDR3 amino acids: CASRGRSYSNQPQHF. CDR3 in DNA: TGTGCCAGCAGAGGTCGGAGTTATAGCAATCAGCCCCAGCATTTT.

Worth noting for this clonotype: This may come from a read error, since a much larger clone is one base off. CDR3 DNA sequence: TGTGCCAGCAGCTCGCGGGACGGGGAACGCCCTGAAGCTTTCTTT. This translates into CASSSRDGERPEAFF. The chain uses TRBV7-2 and TRBJ1-1; perhaps TRBD1 as D (5 bases). This CDR3 contains 15 residues. V lost 4 bases and J lost 6, with 18 bases in between. CDR1 is SGHTA, CDR2 FQGNSA, per germline.

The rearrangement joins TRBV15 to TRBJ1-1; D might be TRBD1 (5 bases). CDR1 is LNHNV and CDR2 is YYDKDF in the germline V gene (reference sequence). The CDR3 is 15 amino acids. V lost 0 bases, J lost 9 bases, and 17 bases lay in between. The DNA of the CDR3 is TGTGCCACCAGCAGAGATTCCCTATCGCAGGGACAAGCTTTCTTT. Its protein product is CATSRDSLSQGQAFF.

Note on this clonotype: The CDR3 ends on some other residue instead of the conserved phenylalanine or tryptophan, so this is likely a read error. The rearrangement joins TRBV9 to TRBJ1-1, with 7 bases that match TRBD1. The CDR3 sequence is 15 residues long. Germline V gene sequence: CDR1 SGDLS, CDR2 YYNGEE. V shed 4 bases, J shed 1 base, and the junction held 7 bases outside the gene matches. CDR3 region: CASSPQDRRNTEAFS. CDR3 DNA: TGTGCCAGCAGCCCCCAGGACAGGCGGAACACTGAAGCTTTCTCT.